The clone carrying this T cell receptor (beta chain) was counted between two and nine times. Antigen unknown. CD45RO/CCR7/CD25/CD127/CD95/CD27 separated CD4+ naive, central memory, regulatory and stem cell-like memory cells by sorting. Without exception, sorted populations had purity beyond 95%. CDR1 SEHNR and CDR2 FQNEAQ come from the germline V gene (reference sequence). Trimming removed 5 bases from V and 4 bases from J, with 14 bases in between. The CDR3 contains 14 residues. Every bit of the isolated RNA underwent reverse transcription, so sequencing read expressed TCRB transcripts. Only in-frame clones appear in the TCRdb table, and some are missing; sequencing was by immunoSEQ multiplex PCR. This sample yields 200,000 to 250,000 clones, of which about 10% are seen a single time; less than 0.035% belongs to the top ten. The data are from a study of beta chain features in type 1 diabetes. General observations from the study: TCRB CDR3s were moderately but significantly shorter in Type 1 diabetes patients in all four CD4+ subsets. High TCR expression in some cells could lead to their over-representation in cDNA sequencing.

The receptor was isolated from a woman between 18 and 29 years old in good health. Sequencing used naive CD4+ T cells from blood. V and J are TRBV7-9 and TRBJ1-2, with a possible D match to TRBD1 (5 bases). The CDR3: CASSPPGGFYGYTF. The CDR3 DNA reads TGTGCCAGCAGCCCCCCGGGGGGGTTCTATGGCTACACCTTC.